A single sample is the source of the 30 T cell receptor beta chains below, sequenced in a study of OX40 agonist ivuxolimab in advanced cancers. Only in-frame clones appear in the TCRdb table, and some are missing; sequencing was by immunoSEQ multiplex PCR. This table has about 59,000 clones, roughly 84% appearing once. The sample consisted of CD4+ or CD8+ T cells sorted from blood, taken in a trial of the OX40 agonist ivuxolimab. These receptors were obtained from an adult with an advanced solid tumor such as melanoma, head and neck, liver or kidney cancer.

The rearrangement links TRBV11-2 to TRBJ2-1; 8 bases are shared with TRBD2. The V gene end was trimmed by 5 bases and the J gene end by 6 bases; junction bases not matched to a gene: 3. From germline, CDR1 is SGHAT and CDR2 FQNNGV. This CDR3 contains 13 residues. The CDR3, as DNA: TGTGCCAGCAGCCAGACTAGCGCCAATGAGCAGTTCTTC. This gives the protein CASSQTSANEQFF.

The chain combines TRBV7-9 with TRBJ2-7; possible D gene TRBD2, 6 bases. Germline lookup yields CDR1 SEHNR and CDR2 FQNEAQ (reference sequence). V was trimmed by 2 bases and J by 4 bases, leaving 18 bases between them. This CDR3 spans 16 amino acids. CDR3 sequence reads: CASSLPGLSSPYEQYF. Written as DNA, the CDR3 is TGTGCCAGCAGCTTACCTGGACTAAGTTCCCCGTACGAGCAGTACTTC. The full variable domain, with the rest looked up from reference TRBV7-9 and TRBJ2-7, is DTGVSQNPRHKITKRGQNVTFRCDPISEHNRLYWYRQTLGQGPEFLTYFQNEAQLEKSRLLSDRFSAERPKGSFSTLEIQRTEQGDSAMYLCASSLPGLSSPYEQYFGPGTRLTVT.

The chain has TRBV7-5 and TRBJ1-5. TRBV7-5 is described as a pseudogene. The CDR3 sequence is 15 residues long. In nucleotides, the CDR3 is TGTGCCATCCGGAGACTTTTTAATAGCAATCAGCCCCAGCATTTT. Its protein is CAIRRLFNSNQPQHF.

This clone is classed as medium-sized. An end of the junction differs from the germline gene, which may be a read error. The V and J genes are TRBV30 and TRBJ2-7; 8 bases fit TRBD2. Germline lookup yields CDR1 GTSNPN and CDR2 SVGIG (reference sequence). The CDR3 covers 10 residues. CDR3 bases: TGTGCCTGGAGTAGCGGGAGCCTCCACTTC. Translation gives CAWSSGSLHF. Together with reference TRBV30 and TRBJ2-7, the CDR3 gives the full variable domain: SQTIHQWPATLVQPVGSPLSLECTVEGTSNPNLYWYRQAAGRGLQLLFYSVGIGQISSEVPQNLSASRPQDRQFILSSKKLLLSDSGFYLCAWSSGSLHFGPGTRLTVT.

This clone was detected a few times. The chain couples TRBV10-3 to TRBJ1-2; no clear D gene. V was trimmed by 0 bases and J by 8 bases, leaving 7 bases between them. This CDR3 has 12 amino acids. Germline CDR1 reads ENHRY; CDR2 reads SYGVKD. The CDR3 nucleotides read TGTGCCATCAGTGAGTCTGGGGAAGGCTACACCTTC. Its protein product is CAISESGEGYTF.

This clone has just a few counts. The chain is built from TRBV5-4 and TRBJ2-1; tentative D call: TRBD2 (6 bases). The germline V gene has CDR1 SGHNT and CDR2 YYREEE (reference sequence). V was shortened by 3 bases and J by 5 bases, with 9 bases between the two germline ends. The CDR3 runs 13 residues. DNA of the CDR3: TGTGCCAGCAGCTGGGACTTGAACAATGAGCAGTTCTTC. Translating gives CASSWDLNNEQFF. Full variable domain (remainder filled in from reference TRBV5-4 and TRBJ2-1): ETGVTQSPTHLIKTRGQQVTLRCSSQSGHNTVSWYQQALGQGPQFIFQYYREEENGRGNFPPRFSGLQFPNYSSELNVNALELDDSALYLCASSWDLNNEQFFGPGTRLTVL.

The gene calls are TRBV4-2 and TRBJ2-5; D gene uncertain. The CDR3 length is 12 residues. The V gene lost 5 bases and the J gene lost 5 bases, with 9 bases spanning the gap. The germline gives CDR1 LGHNA, CDR2 YNFKEQ. In DNA, the CDR3 is TGTGCCAGCAGCTTCGATAGGGAGACCCAGTACTTC. It translates to CASSFDRETQYF.

The rearrangement links TRBV5-4 to TRBJ2-5, with 7 bases fitting TRBD2. V was clipped by 0 bases and J by 5 bases; unmatched bases: 4. CDR1 is SGHNT, CDR2 YYREEE, per germline (reference sequence). The CDR3 sequence is 14 residues long. The DNA of the CDR3 is TGTGCCAGCAGCTTGGGACTAGCCCGTGAGACCCAGTACTTC. As protein: CASSLGLARETQYF.

The chain links TRBV28 to TRBJ2-5; 7 nucleotides agree with TRBD1. From germline, CDR1 is MDHEN and CDR2 SYDVKM. V lost 5 bases, J lost 2 bases, and 11 bases stayed unmatched. The CDR3 runs to 16 residues. The CDR3 nucleotides read TGTGCCAGCAGTCCAACACTTCCGGGACAGCAAGAGACCCAGTACTTC. It encodes CASSPTLPGQQETQYF.

This clone was counted once. The rearrangement joins TRBV4-1 to TRBJ1-4, with D perhaps TRBD1 (6 bases). The V gene lost 5 bases and the J gene lost 0 bases, with 10 bases spanning the gap. There are 15 residues in the CDR3. Germline CDR1 and CDR2: MGHRA and YSYEKL. Here the CDR3 DNA reads TGCGCCAGCAGCTTTCCAGGGGCAACTAATGAAAAACTGTTTTTT. It is translated as CASSFPGATNEKLFF.

The chain is built from TRBV19 and TRBJ2-2, with 9 bases that match TRBD1. After removal of 3 bases from V and 0 bases from J, the junction contained 8 bases not matched to a gene. Per the germline V gene, CDR1 is LNHDA and CDR2 is SQIVND (reference sequence). The CDR3 runs 18 residues. The CDR3 protein is CASSIRQGGTSNTGELFF. As DNA, the CDR3 is TGTGCCAGTAGTATCCGACAGGGGGGTACTTCGAACACCGGGGAGCTGTTTTTT.

V and J are TRBV7-9 and TRBJ1-2; maybe TRBD1 (5 bases). The CDR3 sequence is 14 residues long. Trimming removed 3 bases at V and 8 bases at J, with 16 bases between. CDR1 and CDR2 (germline): SEHNR, FQNEAQ (reference sequence). CDR3 sequence reads: CASSFSGTPAGYTF. The DNA for the CDR3 is TGTGCCAGCAGCTTTTCCGGGACCCCTGCGGGCTACACCTTC.

This rearrangement joins TRBV5-6 to TRBJ1-2, with D maybe TRBD1 (5 bases). CDR1 is SGHDT and CDR2 is YYEEEE in the germline V gene. V gave up 2 bases and J gave up 4 bases, with 15 bases separating them. The CDR3 contains 15 residues. CDR3 sequence (DNA): TGTGCCAGCAGCTTATACACGACGGGGCTCTATGGCTACACCTTC. It is translated as CASSLYTTGLYGYTF.

J is TRBJ2-1 and V is TRBV5-5; no firm D call. Trimming shortened V by 1 base and J by 5 bases, and 13 bases separated the two germline ends. The germline V gene has CDR1 SGHKS and CDR2 YYEKEE (reference sequence). The CDR3 sequence is 15 residues long. The CDR3 DNA follows: TGTGCCAGCAGCTTGTTTTCTGGCTACGACAATGAGCAGTTCTTC. Protein product: CASSLFSGYDNEQFF.

The chain is built from TRBV19 and TRBJ2-5; 10 bases agree with TRBD2. Germline V CDR1 and CDR2: LNHDA, SQIVND (reference sequence). The V and J ends lost 4 bases and 5 bases, in that order; junction bases with no gene match: 19. The CDR3 has 19 residues. The CDR3 loop is CASSSLPGLASSIWETQYF. CDR3 nucleotide sequence: TGTGCCAGTAGTAGCCTCCCGGGACTAGCGTCTAGTATTTGGGAGACCCAGTACTTC.

The gene calls are TRBV5-6 and TRBJ1-1; TRBD1 is a possible D gene (5 bases). Deletions cut 5 bases from V and 4 bases from J, with 21 bases between. From germline, CDR1 is SGHDT and CDR2 YYEEEE. The length of the CDR3 is 16 residues. CDR3 sequence reads: CASRQTRGVKITEAFF. For the CDR3, the DNA is TGTGCCAGCAGACAGACACGGGGGGTAAAGATCACTGAAGCTTTCTTT.

V usage is TRBV7-9 and J usage is TRBJ2-1, with D unresolved. The germline V gene has CDR1 SEHNR and CDR2 FQNEAQ (reference sequence). The CDR3 loop spans 15 amino acids. The V gene lost 5 bases and the J gene lost 8 bases, with 19 bases spanning the gap. CDR3 in DNA: TGTGCCAGCAGCCAGACGACTGACGCCGTGGATGAGCAGTTCTTC. Translated, it gives CASSQTTDAVDEQFF. Full variable domain (remainder filled in from reference TRBV7-9 and TRBJ2-1): DTGVSQNPRHKITKRGQNVTFRCDPISEHNRLYWYRQTLGQGPEFLTYFQNEAQLEKSRLLSDRFSAERPKGSFSTLEIQRTEQGDSAMYLCASSQTTDAVDEQFFGPGTRLTVL.

The V gene is TRBV19, the J gene TRBJ2-1, with D perhaps TRBD1 (6 bases). V dropped 7 bases and J dropped 5 bases, with 15 bases sitting between them. The germline CDR1 and CDR2 sequences are LNHDA and SQIVND (reference sequence). This CDR3 region has 14 residues. CDR3 in DNA: TGTGCCAGTACGCCTGGGACAACCAACAATGAGCAGTTCTTC. Its translation: CASTPGTTNNEQFF.

The chain uses TRBV6-1 and TRBJ1-6; D perhaps matches TRBD1 (5 bases). The CDR3 runs to 14 residues. Trimming left V 5 bases short and J 10 bases short, with 15 bases between. Per the germline V gene, CDR1 is MNHNS and CDR2 is SASEGT. CDR3 in DNA: TGTGCCAGCAGTTCGACACAGGAGAACTCACCCCTCCACTTT. Translated, it gives CASSSTQENSPLHF.

The chain combines TRBV28 with TRBJ1-4, with D maybe TRBD1 (6 bases). Germline V gene lookup returns CDR1 MDHEN and CDR2 SYDVKM. The length of the CDR3 is 15 residues. With 3 bases removed from V and 7 bases from J, the gap between germline ends came to 15 bases. DNA of the CDR3: TGTGCCAGCAGTTTTGGAGACAGGAGGAGTGAAAAACTGTTTTTT. Translating gives CASSFGDRRSEKLFF.

This clone ranks as medium-sized (0.01 to 0.1%). The chain recombines TRBV4-2 with TRBJ2-7, with D perhaps matching TRBD2 (5 bases). CDR3 length equals 14 residues. Germline assignment: CDR1 LGHNA and CDR2 YNFKEQ. Deletions cut 0 bases from V and 7 bases from J, with 13 bases between. For the CDR3, the DNA is TGTGCCAGCAGCCAAGATCCGGCGGGCGGGGAGCAGTACTTC. This gives the protein CASSQDPAGGEQYF.

The rearrangement uses TRBV19 and TRBJ2-1, with D perhaps matching TRBD2 (6 bases). CDR1 is LNHDA and CDR2 is SQIVND in the germline V gene (reference sequence). Trimming stripped 7 bases from V and 8 bases from J, with 12 bases between. This CDR3 region has 12 residues. CDR3 protein: CASIGRLDEQFF. CDR3 bases: TGTGCCAGTATCGGGAGACTGGATGAGCAGTTCTTC.

This chain uses TRBV7-9 with TRBJ2-3; TRBD2 aligns across 7 bases. Germline CDR1 reads SEHNR; CDR2 reads FQNEAQ (reference sequence). J was trimmed by 3 bases and V by 5 bases; bases with no gene match: 8. The CDR3 length is 15 residues. CDR3 region: CASSPPSGKTDTQYF. CDR3 coding DNA: TGTGCCAGCAGCCCCCCGAGCGGGAAAACAGATACGCAGTATTTT.

This clone was recorded only once. This chain links TRBV10-1 with TRBJ1-1; 7 bases are a match to TRBD1. The trim removed 2 bases at V and 0 bases at J, leaving 3 bases unmatched. The CDR3 extends over 15 amino acids. Germline V lookup: CDR1 WNHNN, CDR2 SYGVQD (reference sequence). The DNA for the CDR3 is TGCGCCAGCAGTGAGACGACAGGGTTGAACACTGAAGCTTTCTTT. Encoded protein: CASSETTGLNTEAFF.

This clone has only a few counts. The chain recombines TRBV9 with TRBJ2-3; no reliable D call. The germline gives CDR1 SGDLS, CDR2 YYNGEE. This CDR3 has 12 residues. Trimming removed 1 base at V and 5 bases at J, with 5 bases between. CDR3: CASSVPGDTQYF. CDR3 DNA: TGTGCCAGCAGCGTACCCGGAGATACGCAGTATTTT. Looking up the rest from reference TRBV9 and TRBJ2-3 gives the full variable domain: DSGVTQTPKHLITATGQRVTLRCSPRSGDLSVYWYQQSLDQGLQFLIQYYNGEERAKGNILERFSAQQFPDLHSELNLSSLELGDSALYFCASSVPGDTQYFGPGTRLTVL.

The rearrangement uses TRBV29-1 and TRBJ2-3; the D gene is possibly TRBD1 (6 bases). Germline CDR1 and CDR2: SQVTM and ANQGSEA. This CDR3 is built from 18 residues. The V and J ends lost 1 base and 1 base respectively, with 21 bases between them. CDR3 amino acids: CSVEGGGHPSFGTDTQYF. The CDR3 DNA sequence: TGCAGCGTTGAAGGAGGGGGACATCCGTCTTTCGGCACAGATACGCAGTATTTT.

With regard to this clone: Germline is not matched at one junction end, which may reflect a read error. Other DNA sequences within the sample encode an identical CDR3. The chain recombines TRBV5-6 with TRBJ1-3; 8 bases line up with TRBD1. From germline, CDR1 is SGHDT and CDR2 YYEEEE. CDR3 length equals 16 residues. CDR3 sequence: CASSSPTGASGNTIYF. The CDR3 DNA reads as TGTGCCAGCAGCAGCCCGACAGGGGCCTCCGGAAATACCATATATTTT.

The chain joins TRBV27 to TRBJ1-1, with a possible D match to TRBD1 (6 bases). The CDR3 has 17 amino acids. Germline V gives CDR1 MNHEY, CDR2 SMNVEV (reference sequence). Trimming removed 3 bases at V and 5 bases at J, with 22 bases between. The CDR3: CASSFTIRGLRDTEAFF. For the CDR3, the DNA is TGTGCCAGCAGTTTTACGATCAGGGGCCTTCGAGATACTGAAGCTTTCTTT.

The V call is TRBV13, the J call TRBJ2-7; 9 positions agree with TRBD2. Germline values: CDR1 PRHDT, CDR2 FYEKMQ (reference sequence). The V gene end was trimmed by 5 bases and the J gene end by 3 bases; junction bases not matched to a gene: 5. The CDR3 length is 14 residues. The CDR3 bases are TGTGCCAGCAGCCCCAGAGCGGGGGGCTACGAGCAGTACTTC. This sequence encodes CASSPRAGGYEQYF.

The gene calls are TRBV7-9 and TRBJ1-5; tentative D call: TRBD1 (6 bases). V lost 1 base, J lost 3 bases, and 16 bases lay in between. This CDR3 contains 17 residues. The germline V gene has CDR1 SEHNR and CDR2 FQNEAQ (reference sequence). The CDR3 loop reads CASSLGGTGYVNQPQHF. As DNA, the CDR3 is TGTGCCAGCAGCTTAGGTGGCACAGGGTACGTCAATCAGCCCCAGCATTTT.